A single sample gave rise to the 3 T cell receptor beta chains below, sequenced in a study of T cell responses to AZD1222 COVID-19 vaccine. Clones were read by immunoSEQ multiplex PCR, and TCRdb kept only the in-frame ones, dropping some. Here the sample spans about 150,000 clones, 92% being singletons. The sequencing here drew on peripheral blood, taken 28 days after the second AZD1222 dose. The receptors shown here come from an adult who received the AZD1222 COVID-19 vaccine.

V is TRBV5-6 and J is TRBJ2-1, with D maybe TRBD2 (6 bases). Trimming shortened V by 4 bases and J by 8 bases, and 22 bases separated the two germline ends. CDR1 is SGHDT, CDR2 YYEEEE, per germline. The CDR3 covers 16 residues. The CDR3 sequence is CASSAPGILALDEQFF. The CDR3 DNA follows: TGTGCCAGCAGCGCACCGGGTATTCTAGCGCTTGATGAGCAGTTCTTC.

The rearrangement joins TRBV28 to TRBJ2-2, with no clear D. CDR1 and CDR2 from the germline V gene are MDHEN and SYDVKM. The V end was cut by 7 bases, the J end by 0 bases, with 15 bases between. The CDR3 loop spans 16 amino acids. CDR3 nucleotides: TGTGCCAGCACCCCATCCCCAGGTGCGAACACCGGGGAGCTGTTTTTT. This encodes CASTPSPGANTGELFF.

This clone is medium-sized (0.01 to 0.1%) in the sample. V and J are TRBV9 and TRBJ2-2; possible D gene TRBD2, 5 bases. The V gene's germline CDR1 is SGDLS and CDR2 YYNGEE. The CDR3 totals 14 residues. Between the trimmed V and J ends, which lost 4 bases and 6 bases, there was a span of 13 bases. Here the CDR3 DNA reads TGTGCCAGCAGCCCTCAGAGGGATGCCGGGGAGCTGTTTTTT. Protein sequence: CASSPQRDAGELFF.